This section outlines one T cell receptor beta chain sequence together with its context. Sequencing used immunoSEQ multiplex PCR; TCRdb keeps in-frame clones, though not all of them. This repertoire shows some 62,000 clones, roughly 80% found once; its top ten account for approximately 18%. These data belong to a study of blood T cell repertoires in COVID-19. Study in general: T cells, B-cell-depleted T cells, or PBMCs supplied cDNA or gDNA.

The CDR3 spans 15 residues. Germline V gene lookup returns CDR1 MNHNY and CDR2 SVGAGI (reference sequence). With 2 bases removed from V and 7 bases from J, the gap between germline ends came to 18 bases. Source material: peripheral blood. This TCR came from a man in his 60s with acute or convalescent COVID-19. This chain uses TRBV6-6 with TRBJ2-7, with a weak D call TRBD2 (5 bases). This CDR3 is CASSYGSSLSEEQYF. The CDR3 coding sequence is TGTGCCAGCAGTTACGGGTCTAGCCTTTCTGAAGAGCAGTACTTC.